The 32 T cell receptor beta chains in this list originate from one sample, sequenced in a study of blood T cell repertoires in COVID-19. Generated by immunoSEQ multiplex PCR, the TCRdb table keeps only in-frame clones and is missing some. Among roughly 100,000 clones, 80% were seen once, and the ten largest hold 15% to 20%. The sample taken for sequencing was peripheral blood. Receptor source: a human donor in a cohort sampled during active COVID-19.

The chain links TRBV6-5 to TRBJ1-6, with D possibly TRBD1 on 5 matching bases. Germline CDR1 and CDR2: MNHEY and SVGAGI. V lost 5 bases and J lost 7, with 12 bases in between. CDR3 length: 14 residues. CDR3 in amino acids: CASSRGGVNSPLHF. For the CDR3, the DNA is TGTGCCAGCAGTCGAGGAGGGGTGAATTCACCCCTCCACTTT.

This clone was seen once. V and J are TRBV2 and TRBJ2-5; 7 bases are shared with TRBD1. CDR3 size: 15 residues. The J segment lost 5 bases and the V segment lost 10 bases, leaving 16 bases of the junction unmatched. Per the germline V gene, CDR1 is SNHLY and CDR2 is FYNNEI. The CDR3 here is CANAISTGKRETQYF. CDR3 sequence (DNA): TGTGCCAACGCAATATCGACAGGGAAACGCGAGACCCAGTACTTC.

This chain uses TRBV28 with TRBJ1-4; 8 bases fit TRBD1. The V gene's germline CDR1 is MDHEN and CDR2 SYDVKM. The CDR3 sequence is 16 residues long. V gave up 5 bases and J gave up 8 bases; unmatched junction bases: 13. Here the CDR3 DNA reads TGTGCCAGCAGTGGCGGACAGGGTGTTCGGTACGAAAAACTGTTTTTT. Translated: CASSGGQGVRYEKLFF.

The chain uses TRBV19 and TRBJ1-4; D might be TRBD1 (5 bases). The CDR3 is 14 amino acids. Germline CDR1 reads LNHDA; CDR2 reads SQIVND (reference sequence). V shed 2 bases and J shed 8 bases, with 12 bases lying between them. The CDR3 reads CASSIMWGQEKLFF. The CDR3 DNA is TGTGCCAGTAGTATAATGTGGGGCCAAGAAAAACTGTTTTTT.

Only one count was recorded for this clone. The gene calls are TRBV30 and TRBJ2-1; 13 positions agree with TRBD2. Germline lookup yields CDR1 GTSNPN and CDR2 SVGIG (reference sequence). CDR3 length: 15 residues. V lost 0 bases, J lost 10 bases, and 6 bases stayed unmatched. CDR3 in DNA: TGTGCCTGGAGTGTAGGACTAGCGGGAGTCAGGGAGCAGTTCTTC. Protein: CAWSVGLAGVREQFF. The whole variable domain, filled in from reference TRBV30 and TRBJ2-1, reads SQTIHQWPATLVQPVGSPLSLECTVEGTSNPNLYWYRQAAGRGLQLLFYSVGIGQISSEVPQNLSASRPQDRQFILSSKKLLLSDSGFYLCAWSVGLAGVREQFFGPGTRLTVL.

This clone was counted only a few times. The V and J genes are TRBV3-1 (or the pseudogene TRBV3-2) and TRBJ2-7, with no clear D. This CDR3 spans 12 amino acids. CDR1 and CDR2 from the germline V gene are LGHDT and YNNKEL (reference sequence). V lost 1 base, J lost 4 bases, and 5 bases lay in between. The DNA of the CDR3 is TGTGCCAGCAGCCAAGCCGGGTACGAGCAGTACTTC. It specifies CASSQAGYEQYF.

The chain has TRBV19 and TRBJ2-2; TRBD1 agrees at 7 bases. The CDR3 loop spans 15 amino acids. J was trimmed by 4 bases and V by 3 bases; bases with no gene match: 5. Germline V gene sequence: CDR1 LNHDA, CDR2 SQIVND (reference sequence). The CDR3 DNA follows: TGTGCCAGTAGTATTAGACAGGGATCCACCGGGGAGCTGTTTTTT. Residues: CASSIRQGSTGELFF.

J is TRBJ2-1 and V is TRBV5-1, with 12 bases matching TRBD1. J lost 7 bases, V lost 7 bases, and 9 bases had no gene match. The V gene's germline CDR1 is SGHRS and CDR2 YFSETQ. This CDR3 spans 15 amino acids. The CDR3: CASGSWDRGRNEQFF. CDR3 nucleotide sequence: TGCGCCAGCGGATCGTGGGACAGGGGGCGGAATGAGCAGTTCTTC.

The chain carries TRBV2 and TRBJ2-5; 14 bases are shared with TRBD2. The CDR3 spans 15 residues. Germline V gene data show CDR1 as SNHLY and CDR2 as FYNNEI. The junction had 5 bases not matched to a gene; V was cut back by 6 bases and J by 5 bases. CDR3 residues: CASSRGLAGVETQYF. In DNA form, the CDR3 reads TGTGCCAGCAGCCGGGGACTAGCGGGAGTCGAGACCCAGTACTTC.

Only one count was recorded for this clone. This rearrangement joins TRBV5-4 to TRBJ2-3; TRBD2 matches at 7 bases. The CDR3 consists of 15 residues. The trim removed 4 bases at V and 3 bases at J, leaving 8 bases unmatched. The germline V gene has CDR1 SGHNT and CDR2 YYREEE (reference sequence). CDR3 nucleotide sequence: TGTGCCAGCAGCACTGGGAGGGATCTTACAGATACGCAGTATTTT. It translates to CASSTGRDLTDTQYF.

This clone was detected many times. The gene calls are TRBV6-6 and TRBJ1-6, with unresolved D. Trimming took 0 bases from V and 13 from J, leaving 10 bases between them. Germline CDR1 reads MNHNY; CDR2 reads SVGAGI (reference sequence). There are 13 residues in the CDR3. The CDR3 spells CASSYSGEWPLHF. For the CDR3, the DNA is TGTGCCAGCAGTTACTCCGGGGAGTGGCCCCTCCACTTT.

In this sample, this clone turned up a few times. The CDR3 DNA reads as TGTGCCAGCAGCTCGACAGGGAGCACTGAAGCTTTCTTT. Its protein product is CASSSTGSTEAFF. This chain uses TRBV11-3 with TRBJ1-1; 7 bases fit TRBD1. Germline V CDR1 and CDR2: SGHNT, YENEEA. V shed 4 bases, J shed 4 bases, and the junction held 3 bases outside the gene matches. CDR3 length: 13 amino acids.

The V and J genes are TRBV9 and TRBJ2-7; TRBD2 matches 10 bases. The CDR3 has 14 amino acids. CDR1 is SGDLS, CDR2 YYNGEE, per germline. Trimming at V came to 6 bases and at J to 5 bases, leaving 8 bases not matched to a gene. Here the CDR3 reads CASKGLAGVHEQYF. The CDR3 DNA sequence: TGTGCCAGCAAGGGCCTAGCGGGAGTCCACGAGCAGTACTTC.

The gene calls are TRBV12-3 or TRBV12-4 and TRBJ2-7, with D hard to call. This CDR3 comprises 12 residues. V was cut by 7 bases and J by 6 bases, with 13 bases left in between. In DNA, the CDR3 is TGTGCCAGCAATCGGGTCGGATCCGAGCAGTACTTC. It encodes CASNRVGSEQYF.

This chain links TRBV6-5 with TRBJ1-2; TRBD1 aligns across 7 bases. The CDR3 is made up of 15 amino acids. The ends lost 7 bases at V and 2 bases at J; junction bases unmatched: 10. The germline CDR1 and CDR2 sequences are MNHEY and SVGAGI. The DNA of the CDR3 is TGTGCCAGCACCCTGAAGGGACAGTCAAACTATGGCTACACCTTC. Translation gives CASTLKGQSNYGYTF.

This clone was found once. This chain links TRBV5-1 with TRBJ2-5; D unclear. Germline V CDR1 and CDR2: SGHRS, YFSETQ. V lost 1 base to trimming and J lost 3 bases, with 7 bases between them. The CDR3 covers 13 residues. CDR3 coding DNA: TGCGCCAGCAGCTTGTACAATGAAGAGACCCAGTACTTC. This encodes CASSLYNEETQYF.

V usage is TRBV5-7 and J usage is TRBJ1-5, with D possibly TRBD1 on 5 matching bases. TRBV5-7 counts as an open reading frame of uncertain function. Trimming took off 0 bases at V and 6 bases at J, with 13 bases between the two ends. This CDR3 region has 15 residues. Here the CDR3 DNA reads TGTGCCAGCAGCTTGGTGGGCAGGGTCGGTCAGCCCCAGCATTTT. Amino acids: CASSLVGRVGQPQHF.

A single count supports this clone. The chain carries TRBV6-5 and TRBJ2-7, with D tentatively TRBD2 (7 bases). This CDR3 has 15 residues. Trimming stripped 6 bases from V and 3 bases from J, with 18 bases between. From germline, CDR1 is MNHEY and CDR2 SVGAGI. The CDR3 sequence is CASSASAGAYYEQYF. The CDR3 DNA reads TGTGCCAGCAGCGCTAGCGCGGGGGCCTACTACGAGCAGTACTTC.

This chain uses TRBV6-4 with TRBJ2-1, with D tentatively TRBD1 (5 bases). Germline V gene lookup returns CDR1 MRHNA and CDR2 SNTAGT. The CDR3 runs 16 residues. Trimming took 2 bases from V and 7 from J, leaving 18 bases between them. The CDR3 DNA follows: TGTGCCAGCAGTGACAGGGGCGGCACTAACCTAAATGAGCAGTTCTTC. Protein: CASSDRGGTNLNEQFF.

The J gene is TRBJ1-6, the V gene TRBV9; TRBD1 might be the D (6 bases). This CDR3 region has 14 residues. V was trimmed by 3 bases and J by 7 bases, leaving 11 bases between them. CDR1 and CDR2 (germline): SGDLS, YYNGEE. The CDR3 coding sequence is TGTGCCAGCAGCGGCAGGGGTGGGAATTCACCCCTCCACTTT. Amino acids: CASSGRGGNSPLHF.

The gene calls are TRBV28 and TRBJ2-5; TRBD1 agrees at 9 bases. The CDR3 has 17 residues. Germline trimming cut 1 base from V and 0 bases from J; bases unmatched to any gene: 6. Germline CDR1 reads MDHEN; CDR2 reads SYDVKM. The CDR3 loop is CASSLYGTGMDQETQYF. The CDR3, as DNA: TGTGCCAGCAGTTTATATGGGACAGGGATGGACCAAGAGACCCAGTACTTC.

This sequence joins TRBV11-2 and TRBJ2-7; the D gene is possibly TRBD1 (6 bases). Germline CDR1 SGHAT, CDR2 FQNNGV. Trimming left V 1 base short and J 2 bases short, with 6 bases between. The CDR3 length is 13 residues. The CDR3 spells CASSLGGPYEQYF. The CDR3 DNA reads TGTGCCAGCAGCTTAGGGGGGCCCTACGAGCAGTACTTC.

The chain employs TRBV28 and TRBJ2-5, with D hard to call. CDR1 is MDHEN, CDR2 SYDVKM, per germline. This CDR3 comprises 13 residues. V dropped 7 bases and J dropped 2 bases, with 11 bases sitting between them. The CDR3 DNA follows: TGTGCCAGCATCGCCGGTCTACAAGAGACCCAGTACTTC. It translates to CASIAGLQETQYF.

This clone was seen a handful of times. This rearrangement joins TRBV4-2 to TRBJ1-2; no definite D call. Trimming stripped 4 bases from V and 3 bases from J, with 15 bases between. Per germline, CDR1 LGHNA and CDR2 YNFKEQ. This CDR3 has 15 residues. The CDR3 here is CASSRTLQKDYGYTF. The CDR3 DNA follows: TGTGCCAGCAGCCGTACCTTGCAGAAAGACTATGGCTACACCTTC.

This clone occurred once. The chain has TRBV6-5 and TRBJ1-1; D might be TRBD1 (6 bases). Germline V lookup: CDR1 MNHEY, CDR2 SVGAGI. The CDR3 is made up of 11 amino acids. The ends were cut back, 4 bases at V and 11 bases at J, with 11 bases in the middle. For the CDR3, the DNA is TGTGCCAGCAGTTCATTAACAGGGGCTTTCTTT. It is translated as CASSSLTGAFF.

This chain links TRBV5-1 with TRBJ1-2, with a tentative D call TRBD1 (6 bases). CDR1 and CDR2 (germline): SGHRS, YFSETQ. Trimming removed 0 bases at V and 8 bases at J, with 14 bases between. This CDR3 contains 14 residues. CDR3 sequence: CASSLVGGARGYTF. CDR3 nucleotides: TGCGCCAGCAGCTTGGTTGGGGGGGCGAGAGGCTACACCTTC.

The chain is built from TRBV27 and TRBJ2-1; no clear D. CDR1 and CDR2 (germline): MNHEY, SMNVEV (reference sequence). CDR3 length: 13 amino acids. V shed 2 bases and J shed 4 bases, with 6 bases lying between them. CDR3 loop: CASSLIHYNEQFF. Here the CDR3 DNA reads TGTGCCAGCAGTTTAATCCATTACAATGAGCAGTTCTTC.

This clone was counted a single time. The J gene is TRBJ1-4, the V gene TRBV11-2; 7 bases are shared with TRBD1. J gave up 4 bases and V 10 bases, and 12 bases lay outside the gene matches. Germline V gene lookup returns CDR1 SGHAT and CDR2 FQNNGV. The CDR3 totals 15 residues. CDR3 sequence: CATPTATGVNEKLFF. For the CDR3, the DNA is TGTGCCACCCCAACCGCAACAGGGGTTAATGAAAAACTGTTTTTT.

This rearrangement joins TRBV12-3 or TRBV12-4 to TRBJ2-7, with D uncertain. Trimming took 10 bases from V and 6 from J, leaving 13 bases between them. This CDR3 is built from 11 residues. Here the CDR3 reads CATPHPGEQYF. CDR3 DNA: TGTGCCACTCCCCACCCCGGCGAGCAGTACTTC.

Note on this clone: A read error may account for a junction end that differs from germline. The rearrangement joins TRBV20-1 to TRBJ1-2; D is unclear. Germline CDR1 reads DFQATT; CDR2 reads SNEGSKA (reference sequence). The CDR3 sequence is 10 residues long. The CDR3 spells CSVPVDGHTF. CDR3 nucleotides: TGCAGTGTTCCAGTCGATGGCCACACCTTC.

The chain recombines TRBV6-5 with TRBJ2-3; 7 nucleotides line up with TRBD2. The CDR3 runs to 14 residues. Germline values: CDR1 MNHEY, CDR2 SVGAGI. The ends lost 6 bases at V and 2 bases at J; junction bases unmatched: 5. CDR3 amino acids: CASRRGRITDTQYF. CDR3 coding DNA: TGTGCCAGCAGACGCGGGAGAATCACAGATACGCAGTATTTT.

On this clone: Compared with germline, one end of the junction differs, possibly owing to a read error. The gene calls are TRBV7-9 and TRBJ2-7, with D maybe TRBD2 (6 bases). Germline V lookup: CDR1 SEHNR, CDR2 FQNEAQ (reference sequence). There are 13 residues in the CDR3. DNA of the CDR3: TGTGCCAGCAGCTTAGAGGTTTTAGCGGATATGAACTTC. Protein: CASSLEVLADMNF. Using reference TRBV7-9 and TRBJ2-7 for the parts outside the CDR3, the full variable domain is DTGVSQNPRHKITKRGQNVTFRCDPISEHNRLYWYRQTLGQGPEFLTYFQNEAQLEKSRLLSDRFSAERPKGSFSTLEIQRTEQGDSAMYLCASSLEVLADMNFGPGTRLTVT.